A selection of T cell receptor beta chains follows, all from one sample in a study of T cell responses to AZD1222 COVID-19 vaccine. The protocol was immunoSEQ multiplex PCR, while the TCRdb copy is restricted to in-frame clones and leaves out a portion. The table includes about 140,000 clones, 85% to 95% detected once. The material was peripheral blood, obtained after recovery from COVID-19. All receptors come from an adult who had recovered from COVID-19. Each CDR3 is given with its conserved first and last residue. Each record gives: clone size, V gene, J gene, CDR3 length, D gene, CDR3 protein, CDR3 DNA. D genes are given only for firm matches. Not all rows give a size; the values are once, few, many and, for expanded clones, a class.

NA	TRBV28	TRBJ1-2	12	NA	CASSLQVTVISF	TGTGCCAGCAGTTTACAAGTGACAGTGATCTCTTTC
NA	TRBV7-3	TRBJ2-1	16	NA	CASSLGGSAAFNEQFF	TGTGCCAGCAGCTTAGGGGGGTCGGCAGCCTTCAATGAGCAGTTCTTC
once	TRBV30	TRBJ1-3	13	NA	CAWSPGPQNTIYF	TGTGCCTGGAGTCCGGGACCACAAAACACCATATATTTT
NA	TRBV28	TRBJ1-2	18	TRBD1	CASSPSLGQGDRNYGYTF	TGTGCCAGCAGTCCTTCCCTTGGACAGGGGGATCGAAACTATGGCTACACCTTC
once	TRBV3-1/TRBV3-2	TRBJ1-1	16	NA	CASSQDPHGENTEAFF	TGTGCCAGCAGCCAAGATCCCCACGGGGAGAACACTGAAGCTTTCTTT
NA	TRBV4-1	TRBJ1-4	15	NA	CASSQVRASYEKLFF	TGCGCCAGCAGCCAAGTCCGGGCATCGTACGAAAAACTGTTTTTT
NA	TRBV5-5	TRBJ1-2	14	NA	CASSFPGDYHGYTF	TGTGCCAGCAGCTTCCCAGGGGACTACCATGGCTACACCTTC
NA	TRBV28	TRBJ2-7	14	NA	CASRGAGLSYEQYF	TGTGCCAGCAGGGGTGCGGGACTGAGCTACGAGCAGTACTTC
NA	TRBV10-3	TRBJ2-1	17	TRBD2	CAISPLLAGVPTNEQFF	TGTGCCATCAGTCCGCTACTAGCGGGAGTCCCAACCAATGAGCAGTTCTTC
NA	TRBV4-1	TRBJ2-2	18	TRBD2	CASSQGSFSGGPSGELFF	TGCGCCAGCAGCCAAGGGAGTTTTAGCGGGGGCCCTTCCGGGGAGCTGTTTTTT
NA	TRBV11-2	TRBJ2-4	15	TRBD2	CASSLGGAGGTIQYF	TGTGCCAGCAGCTTAGGGGGAGCGGGAGGGACCATTCAGTACTTC
once	TRBV11-2	TRBJ1-3	15	TRBD1	CASSSWTGAVNTIYF	TGTGCCAGCAGCTCCTGGACAGGGGCCGTAAACACCATATATTTT
NA	TRBV5-1	TRBJ1-2	15	NA	CASSLDSRVVYGYTF	TGCGCCAGCAGCTTGGATAGCCGGGTCGTCTATGGCTACACCTTC
NA	TRBV7-2	TRBJ2-5	17	TRBD1	CASSSSGTGYLKETQYF	TGTGCCAGCAGCTCCTCCGGGACAGGGTACCTGAAAGAGACCCAGTACTTC
NA	TRBV18	TRBJ1-1	13	NA	CASSPSQNTEAFF	TGTGCCAGCTCACCGTCCCAGAACACTGAAGCTTTCTTT
NA	TRBV11-3	TRBJ2-7	10	NA	CASSLWGICF	TGTGCCAGCAGCTTATGGGGAATATGCTTC
many	TRBV19	TRBJ1-5	13	NA	CASSMDGNQPQHF	TGTGCCAGTAGTATGGACGGTAATCAGCCCCAGCATTTT
NA	TRBV28	TRBJ1-1	14	NA	CASSLGGVNTEAFF	TGTGCCAGCAGTTTAGGGGGGGTGAACACTGAAGCTTTCTTT
once	TRBV6-5	TRBJ1-4	12	NA	CASRLMTEKLFF	TGTGCCAGCAGACTGATGACGGAAAAACTGTTTTTT
once	TRBV30	TRBJ1-1	14	TRBD1	CAWTQGRLNTEAFF	TGTGCCTGGACACAGGGGCGACTGAACACTGAAGCTTTCTTT
NA	TRBV5-8	TRBJ2-7	14	NA	CASRSRRGFYEQYF	TGTGCCAGCAGGTCTAGACGGGGTTTCTACGAGCAGTACTTC
NA	TRBV6-2/TRBV6-3	TRBJ2-2	13	TRBD2	CASSLAGPGELFF	TGTGCCAGCAGTCTAGCGGGACCCGGGGAGCTGTTTTTT
NA	TRBV4-2	TRBJ2-7	15	NA	CASSQDWANQGEQYF	TGTGCCAGCAGCCAAGATTGGGCTAACCAGGGCGAGCAGTACTTC
NA	TRBV28	TRBJ1-5	16	TRBD1	CASATGAPLGNQPQHF	TGTGCCAGTGCGACAGGGGCCCCGCTCGGCAATCAGCCCCAGCATTTT
NA	TRBV5-6	TRBJ2-7	15	NA	CASARGVSGEYEQYF	TGTGCCAGCGCCAGAGGCGTTAGCGGAGAATACGAGCAGTACTTC
once	TRBV11-2	TRBJ2-1	14	TRBD1	CASSWGKTGDEQFF	TGTGCCAGCAGCTGGGGGAAGACAGGGGATGAGCAGTTCTTC
NA	TRBV5-6	TRBJ1-1	15	NA	CASSSPGTVNTEAFF	TGTGCCAGCAGCTCTCCCGGGACGGTGAACACTGAAGCTTTCTTT
few	TRBV4-1	TRBJ1-1	15	TRBD1	CASSQVIRGQTEAFF	TGCGCCAGCAGCCAAGTAATCAGGGGGCAGACTGAAGCTTTCTTT
NA	TRBV4-1	TRBJ2-7	15	TRBD1	CASSQAPGQFYEQYF	TGCGCCAGCAGCCAAGCCCCGGGACAGTTCTACGAGCAGTACTTC
NA	TRBV6-5	TRBJ1-2	13	NA	CASSYFSDGGYTF	TGTGCCAGCAGTTACTTCTCGGACGGGGGCTACACCTTC
NA	TRBV27	TRBJ1-1	14	NA	CASSSWTASPEAFF	TGTGCCAGCAGTTCATGGACGGCGTCTCCTGAAGCTTTCTTT
NA	TRBV15	TRBJ2-1	14	NA	CATSRSRDYNEQFF	TGTGCCACCAGCAGATCCCGGGACTACAATGAGCAGTTCTTC
once	TRBV7-9	TRBJ2-2	16	NA	CATSPQAGSNTGELFF	TGTGCCACCAGCCCGCAGGCGGGGAGTAACACCGGGGAGCTGTTTTTT
NA	TRBV28	TRBJ2-1	16	NA	CASSLKTPSSYNEQFF	TGTGCCAGCAGTTTAAAGACTCCGAGCTCCTACAATGAGCAGTTCTTC
once	TRBV4-1	TRBJ2-2	19	TRBD1	CASSQPGQGDIADTGELFF	TGCGCCAGCAGCCAACCAGGACAGGGTGATATTGCGGACACCGGGGAGCTGTTTTTT
NA	TRBV28	TRBJ2-7	12	NA	CASWAEPYEQYF	TGTGCCAGTTGGGCGGAACCCTACGAGCAGTACTTC
NA	TRBV11-2	TRBJ1-2	13	NA	CASSFRGVNGYTF	TGTGCCAGCAGCTTTAGAGGGGTGAATGGCTACACCTTC
NA	TRBV7-2	TRBJ2-1	17	TRBD2	CASSVSWSGGGYNEQFF	TGTGCCAGCAGCGTTAGTTGGTCGGGGGGAGGCTACAATGAGCAGTTCTTC
NA	TRBV7-3	TRBJ2-7	16	TRBD1	CASSPGIGRGRAEQYF	TGTGCCAGCAGCCCTGGGATTGGCAGGGGGCGGGCCGAGCAGTACTTC
NA	TRBV18	TRBJ2-5	16	TRBD2	CASSPPGLAGGKTQYF	TGTGCCAGCTCACCACCGGGACTAGCGGGAGGAAAGACCCAGTACTTC
once	TRBV29-1	TRBJ2-7	13	NA	CSVGSDSAYEQYF	TGCAGCGTTGGAAGTGACTCAGCCTACGAGCAGTACTTC
NA	TRBV5-1	TRBJ2-3	17	NA	CASSPEGSGKSTDTQYF	TGCGCCAGCAGCCCCGAGGGGTCAGGGAAGAGCACAGATACGCAGTATTTT
NA	TRBV28	TRBJ2-1	17	TRBD2	CASSLGASGRFGSEQFF	TGTGCCAGCAGTTTAGGGGCCAGCGGGAGATTTGGGTCTGAGCAGTTCTTC
NA	TRBV3-1/TRBV3-2	TRBJ2-1	17	NA	CASSQALGRGGYNEQFF	TGTGCCAGCAGCCAAGCCCTGGGCCGAGGGGGATACAATGAGCAGTTCTTC
NA	TRBV5-1	TRBJ2-3	15	NA	CASSLSGGWENTQYF	TGCGCCAGCAGCCTGTCGGGGGGCTGGGAAAATACGCAGTATTTT
NA	TRBV30	TRBJ2-2	15	NA	CAWDTSRGYTGELFF	TGTGCCTGGGATACTAGCAGGGGGTACACCGGGGAGCTGTTTTTT
NA	TRBV11-3	TRBJ1-1	13	NA	CASTSFETFEAFF	TGTGCCAGCACCTCATTCGAAACGTTTGAAGCTTTCTTT
NA	TRBV3-1/TRBV3-2	TRBJ1-1	14	NA	CASSQDRRVKLAFF	TGTGCCAGCAGCCAAGACCGCAGGGTTAAGTTGGCTTTCTTT
NA	TRBV6-4	TRBJ1-5	19	NA	CASIISGAGQNYSNQPQHF	TGTGCCAGCATAATCTCGGGGGCCGGACAGAACTATAGCAATCAGCCCCAGCATTTT
NA	TRBV6-5	TRBJ2-2	15	NA	CASNPGRGHTGELFF	TGTGCCAGCAATCCGGGGAGGGGGCATACCGGGGAGCTGTTTTTT
NA	TRBV5-3	TRBJ1-5	15	TRBD1	CARSSLQGAEQPQHF	TGTGCCAGAAGCTCGTTACAGGGGGCGGAACAGCCCCAGCATTTT
NA	TRBV27	TRBJ2-7	14	NA	CASSFRGDSYEQYF	TGTGCCAGCAGTTTTAGAGGGGACTCCTACGAGCAGTACTTC